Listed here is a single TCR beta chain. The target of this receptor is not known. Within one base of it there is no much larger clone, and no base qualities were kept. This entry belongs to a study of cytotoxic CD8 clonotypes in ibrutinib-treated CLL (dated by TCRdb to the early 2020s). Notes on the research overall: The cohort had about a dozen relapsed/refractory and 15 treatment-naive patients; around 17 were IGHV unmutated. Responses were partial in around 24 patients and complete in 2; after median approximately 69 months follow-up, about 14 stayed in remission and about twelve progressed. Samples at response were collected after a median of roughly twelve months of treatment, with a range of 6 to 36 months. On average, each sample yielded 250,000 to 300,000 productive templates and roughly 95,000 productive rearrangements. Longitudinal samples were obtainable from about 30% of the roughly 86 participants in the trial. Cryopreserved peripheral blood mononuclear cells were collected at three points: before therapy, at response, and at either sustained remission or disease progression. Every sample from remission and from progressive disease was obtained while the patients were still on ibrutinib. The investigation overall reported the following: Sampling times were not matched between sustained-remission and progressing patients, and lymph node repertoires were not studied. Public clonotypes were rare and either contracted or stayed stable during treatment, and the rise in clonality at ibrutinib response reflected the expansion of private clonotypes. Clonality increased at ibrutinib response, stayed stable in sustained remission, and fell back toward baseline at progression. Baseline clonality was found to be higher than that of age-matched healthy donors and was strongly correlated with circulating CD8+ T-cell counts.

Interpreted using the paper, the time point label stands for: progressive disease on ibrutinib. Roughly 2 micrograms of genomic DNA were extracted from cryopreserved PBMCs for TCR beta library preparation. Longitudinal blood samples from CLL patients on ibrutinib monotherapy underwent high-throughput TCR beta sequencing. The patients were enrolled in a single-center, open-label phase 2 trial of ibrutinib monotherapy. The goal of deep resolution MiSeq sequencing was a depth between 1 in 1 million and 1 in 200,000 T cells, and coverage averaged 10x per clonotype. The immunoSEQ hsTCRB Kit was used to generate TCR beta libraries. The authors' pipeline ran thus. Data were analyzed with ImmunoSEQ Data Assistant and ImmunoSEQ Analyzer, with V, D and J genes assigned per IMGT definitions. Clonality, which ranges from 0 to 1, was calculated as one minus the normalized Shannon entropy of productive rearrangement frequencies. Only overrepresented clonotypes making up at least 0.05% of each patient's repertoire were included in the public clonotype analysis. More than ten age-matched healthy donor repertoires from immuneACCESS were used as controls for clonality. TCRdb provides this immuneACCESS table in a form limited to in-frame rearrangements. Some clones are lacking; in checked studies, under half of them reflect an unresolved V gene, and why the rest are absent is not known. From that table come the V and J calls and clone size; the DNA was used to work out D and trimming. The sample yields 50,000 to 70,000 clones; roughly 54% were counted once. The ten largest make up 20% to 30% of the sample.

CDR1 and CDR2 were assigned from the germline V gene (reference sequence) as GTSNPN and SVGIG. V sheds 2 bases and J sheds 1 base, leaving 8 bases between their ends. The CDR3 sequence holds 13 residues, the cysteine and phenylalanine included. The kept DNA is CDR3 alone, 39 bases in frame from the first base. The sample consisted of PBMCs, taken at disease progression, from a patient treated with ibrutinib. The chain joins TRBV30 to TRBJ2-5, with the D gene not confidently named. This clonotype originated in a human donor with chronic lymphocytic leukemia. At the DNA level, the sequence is TGTGCCTGGAGTAGAGGCCGCCAAGAGACCCAGTACTTC. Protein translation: CAWSRGRQETQYF.